This TCR beta chain was obtained from a study of regulatory T cells in long-lasting Graves disease. Sample time point: newly diagnosed GD, antithyroid drugs for less than 3 months. Scientists built the TCR library using RNA that was extracted from PBMCs. Through Arm-PCR of CDR3 regions and iRepertoire HTBI primers, TCR beta libraries were built. One entry per CDR3 protein, called by TCRdb with MiXCR from the multiplex PCR reads. The sample includes 600,000 to 650,000 distinct CDR3 sequences, under 20% seen only once; the top ten take around a sixth. Separately, the same data were catalogued under a study of T cells in Graves' hyperthyroidism and ophthalmopathy.

This clonotype was obtained from a woman aged 25-40 years with Graves disease. Sequencing used peripheral blood mononuclear cells (PBMCs), obtained at new diagnosis, from a patient treated with antithyroid drugs.

The CDR3 protein is CAWRISGTAGELFF. CDR3 DNA sequence: TGTGCCTGGAGGATAAGCGGGACCGCCGGGGAGCTGTTTTTT. The V call is TRBV30, the J call TRBJ2-2, with 7 positions matching TRBD2. V shed 3 bases and J 6 bases; nucleotides not matched to a gene: 7. The length of the CDR3 is 14 residues. Germline assignment: CDR1 GTSNPN and CDR2 SVGIG (reference sequence).